This T cell receptor (beta chain) came from a study of T-cell memory formation after mild COVID-19. About this clonotype itself: The antigen is undetermined.

V was pared by 1 base and J by 6 bases, with 15 bases between. CDR1 and CDR2 from the germline V gene are MGHRA and YSYEKL. The CDR3 is 15 amino acids. General study findings and limits: Among CD4+ contracting clones, most were CM and EM, and CD8+ ones EMRA. Specificity for SARS-CoV-2 was not confirmed among the second-wave clones peaking on day 37.

TCRdb analysed the 5' RACE reads with MiXCR anew, one entry per CDR3 protein. The table shows approximately 390,000 distinct CDR3 sequences, with about a sixth occurring only once. Sequenced input: PBMCs or a T cell subset sorted from them (not recorded which). The sequence derives from a man between 18 and 29 years old who had mild COVID-19 (a few samples of this study predate the infection). Cell type and time point are not known. This chain joins TRBV4-1 and TRBJ1-2, with unresolved D. The CDR3: CASSQVMRAQDGYTF. DNA for the CDR3: TGCGCCAGCAGCCAAGTCATGAGGGCTCAGGATGGCTACACCTTC.